This T cell receptor beta chain emerged from a study of blood T cell repertoires in COVID-19. Looking at the study overall: T cells, B-cell-depleted T cells, or PBMCs supplied cDNA or gDNA.

The age range of participants was about 18 to 90 years, with residence in about two dozen US areas. For recovered donors of Cohort 3, there were two negative PCRs, clearance, or symptom resolution. Germline CDR1 and CDR2: SGHRS and YFSETQ. Trimming cost V 4 bases and J 3 bases, with 12 bases left between them. The CDR3 runs 14 residues. Profiled with immunoSEQ multiplex PCR; TCRdb holds only in-frame clones, not every one. This sample has around 230,000 clones, with almost 85% found just once. The V call is TRBV5-1, the J call TRBJ2-3; D might be TRBD1 (6 bases). Sample: PBMCs or T cells enriched from blood (not recorded which). The sequence was collected from a man aged 35-49 years who had recovered from COVID-19. The CDR3 nucleotides are TGCGCCAGCAGCGCACCGGACAGTACAGATACGCAGTATTTT. It is translated as CASSAPDSTDTQYF.